Listed here are 19 T cell receptor beta chains from one sample, sequenced in a study of blood T cell repertoires in COVID-19. Here immunoSEQ multiplex PCR was the method, and the copy in TCRdb shows in-frame clones only, minus some. The sample yields about 270,000 clones, 80% to 85% seen once. Sequencing was done on a sample of peripheral blood. Receptors were obtained from a woman aged 55-70 years with active or convalescent COVID-19.

V is TRBV14 and J is TRBJ1-3, with D unresolved. The CDR3 length is 15 residues. CDR1 is SGHDN and CDR2 is FVKESK in the germline V gene. V dropped 0 bases and J dropped 0 bases, with 6 bases sitting between them. CDR3 in amino acids: CASSQDPSSGNTIYF. The CDR3 DNA sequence: TGTGCCAGCAGCCAAGATCCCAGCTCTGGAAACACCATATATTTT.

The gene calls are TRBV27 and TRBJ1-1; D not certain. CDR3 length equals 13 residues. Germline values: CDR1 MNHEY, CDR2 SMNVEV (reference sequence). Trimming stripped 2 bases from V and 5 bases from J, with 9 bases between. Here the CDR3 reads CASSLSVRTEAFF. The CDR3 DNA sequence: TGTGCCAGCAGTTTAAGCGTAAGGACTGAAGCTTTCTTT.

The V gene is TRBV4-2, the J gene TRBJ2-1, with a possible D match to TRBD2 (6 bases). Germline V gene sequence: CDR1 LGHNA, CDR2 YNFKEQ. There are 15 residues in the CDR3. The germline V and J ends were trimmed by 0 bases and 12 bases, with 18 bases remaining between them. Here the CDR3 reads CASSQDLGGPSPQFF. The CDR3 DNA sequence: TGTGCCAGCAGCCAAGATCTCGGGGGTCCCTCGCCGCAGTTCTTC.

This clone has only a few counts. The chain uses TRBV5-6 and TRBJ2-6, with D maybe TRBD1 (6 bases). The germline gives CDR1 SGHDT, CDR2 YYEEEE. The V gene lost 3 bases and the J gene lost 0 bases, with 19 bases spanning the gap. CDR3 length: 19 residues. DNA for the CDR3: TGTGCCAGCAGCTCTACAGGGTCAAGGGCACCCTCTGGGGCCAACGTCCTGACTTTC. Translation: CASSSTGSRAPSGANVLTF. Variable domain in full (rest from reference TRBV5-6 and TRBJ2-6): DAGVTQSPTHLIKTRGQQVTLRCSPKSGHDTVSWYQQALGQGPQFIFQYYEEEERQRGNFPDRFSGHQFPNYSSELNVNALLLGDSALYLCASSSTGSRAPSGANVLTFGAGSRLTVL.

Note on this clone: One end of the junction fails to match germline, which may point to a read error. The chain uses TRBV2 and TRBJ1-6; TRBD1 aligns across 7 bases. Per germline, CDR1 SNHLY and CDR2 FYNNEI. The CDR3 runs 15 residues. Here the CDR3 DNA reads TGTGCCAGCAGCGAAGATTCAGGGGGAGGTTCACCCCTCCACTTT. It translates to CASSEDSGGGSPLHF.

This clone has a single count. The chain recombines TRBV10-3 with TRBJ2-2, with D possibly being TRBD1 (5 bases). Trimming removed 3 bases at V and 6 bases at J, with 5 bases between. CDR1 is ENHRY, CDR2 SYGVKD, per germline. The CDR3 runs 12 residues. In nucleotides, the CDR3 is TGTGCCATCAGTGAAGGGGCCGGGGAGCTGTTTTTT. Translation gives CAISEGAGELFF.

The chain uses TRBV2 and TRBJ1-2; the D gene is possibly TRBD1 (5 bases). There are 12 residues in the CDR3. Germline-derived CDR1 and CDR2 are SNHLY and FYNNEI. V was trimmed by 6 bases and J by 8 bases, leaving 13 bases between them. In DNA form, the CDR3 reads TGTGCCAGCAGAGACAGCTTAGGGGGCTACACCTTC. It yields the protein CASRDSLGGYTF.

The count of this clone is one. The V and J genes are TRBV12-5 and TRBJ1-6, with D hard to call. The V gene lost 6 bases and the J gene lost 5 bases, with 32 bases spanning the gap. The CDR3 runs 21 residues. Germline CDR1 is LGHNT and CDR2 is FRNRAP. The CDR3 DNA is TGTGCTAGTGGCCCACCTCGTCAACCCCTCCGGGAGGGCAATAATAATTCACCCCTCCACTTT. It yields the protein CASGPPRQPLREGNNNSPLHF.

The chain's CDR3 is CASSPEEGRTQHF. DNA of the CDR3: TGTGCCAGCAGCCCAGAGGAGGGAAGGACCCAGCATTTT. This chain uses TRBV7-8 with TRBJ1-5, with D hard to call. The V end was cut by 5 bases, the J end by 11 bases, with 16 bases between. This CDR3 spans 13 amino acids. The germline gives CDR1 SGHVS, CDR2 FQNEAQ.

The chain is built from TRBV5-6 and TRBJ1-4; TRBD1 might be the D (5 bases). Germline lookup yields CDR1 SGHDT and CDR2 YYEEEE. The CDR3 contains 14 residues. Trimming left V 6 bases short and J 0 bases short, with 9 bases between. The CDR3 loop is CASTWGATNEKLFF. The DNA of the CDR3 is TGTGCCAGCACCTGGGGGGCAACTAATGAAAAACTGTTTTTT.

This chain uses TRBV18 with TRBJ2-7, with D maybe TRBD1 (5 bases). In germline, CDR1 is KGHSH, CDR2 LQKENI. Trimming cost V 1 base and J 8 bases, with 12 bases left between them. The CDR3 is made up of 13 amino acids. The CDR3 protein is CASSPLETDKQYF. CDR3 coding DNA: TGTGCCAGCTCACCACTTGAGACAGATAAGCAGTACTTC.

The chain carries TRBV7-6 and TRBJ1-1; TRBD1 aligns across 10 bases. Germline V CDR1 and CDR2: SGHVS, FNYEAQ. V gave up 3 bases and J gave up 3 bases; unmatched junction bases: 1. The CDR3 is 14 amino acids. CDR3 DNA sequence: TGTGCCAGCAGCTTGGACAGGGGGTACACTGAAGCTTTCTTT. Translating it yields CASSLDRGYTEAFF.

This clone occurred a few times. The V gene is TRBV2, the J gene TRBJ2-7; 7 bases agree with TRBD1. The CDR3 runs to 14 residues. Germline CDR1 and CDR2: SNHLY and FYNNEI. J was trimmed by 4 bases and V by 7 bases; bases with no gene match: 10. The CDR3 loop is CASKVRGGKYEQYF. In DNA form, the CDR3 reads TGTGCCAGCAAAGTAAGAGGGGGCAAATACGAGCAGTACTTC.

The gene calls are TRBV7-3 and TRBJ2-7; tentative D call: TRBD2 (6 bases). Germline assignment: CDR1 SGHTA and CDR2 FQGTGA. CDR3 length: 14 residues. Trimming pared 3 bases from V and 5 bases from J, leaving 14 bases between. The CDR3 bases are TGTGCCAGCAGCTTGGGGCAGGGAGGCGACGAGCAGTACTTC. Amino acids: CASSLGQGGDEQYF.

The gene calls are TRBV6-2 or TRBV6-3 and TRBJ2-1, with 9 bases lining up with TRBD2. Germline CDR1 is MNHEY and CDR2 is SVGEGT. The CDR3 consists of 14 residues. Losses at the gene ends were 6 bases for V and 12 bases for J; bases not matched to a gene: 12. The CDR3 DNA reads as TGTGCCAGCAGCCCCGGTTTAGCGGGGGTCCGGCAGTTCTTC. As protein: CASSPGLAGVRQFF.

The chain is built from TRBV3-1 (or the pseudogene TRBV3-2) and TRBJ1-2, with 11 bases aligning to TRBD1. V lost 4 bases, J lost 2 bases, and 3 bases stayed unmatched. Germline values: CDR1 LGHDT, CDR2 YNNKEL (reference sequence). The CDR3 runs 15 residues. The CDR3 DNA reads TGTGCCAGCAGCCCGGGGACAGGGGGAAACTATGGCTACACCTTC. It yields the protein CASSPGTGGNYGYTF.

Here the CDR3 reads CASLRQGEGNYGYTF. The CDR3 region has the DNA TGCGCCAGCCTACGACAGGGGGAGGGAAACTATGGCTACACCTTC. The chain employs TRBV10-2 and TRBJ1-2, with 9 bases identical to TRBD1. The length of the CDR3 is 15 residues. J lost 2 bases, V lost 8 bases, and 9 bases had no gene match. Germline CDR1 reads WSHSY; CDR2 reads SAAADI.

There are a few counts of this clone. The gene calls are TRBV10-3 and TRBJ1-2; 11 positions match TRBD1. Germline-derived CDR1 and CDR2 are ENHRY and SYGVKD. CDR3 length: 16 amino acids. V gave up 2 bases and J gave up 5 bases; unmatched junction bases: 7. CDR3 residues: CAISEPWDRGKYGYTF. CDR3 DNA: TGTGCCATCAGTGAGCCCTGGGACAGGGGGAAGTATGGCTACACCTTC.

This chain's CDR3 is CAISERARVGGDSYEQYF. The CDR3 DNA is TGTGCCATCAGTGAGCGGGCCCGTGTGGGGGGGGATTCCTACGAGCAGTACTTC. V and J are TRBV10-3 and TRBJ2-7, with 7 bases aligning to TRBD2. The ends lost 2 bases at V and 1 base at J; junction bases unmatched: 14. Germline-derived CDR1 and CDR2 are ENHRY and SYGVKD. The CDR3 sequence is 18 residues long.